This TCR beta chain comes out of a study of cytomegalovirus exposure and HLA in healthy donors. Across the study: It was reported in a later analysis that the same platform had been used for the roughly 130 validation repertoires as for the 666 first-cohort repertoires.

V was pared by 1 base and J by 4 bases, with 26 bases between. Germline CDR1 reads SGHDT; CDR2 reads YYEEEE. This CDR3 is 19 amino acids long. General study results and limits: Cytomegalovirus-associated TCR beta chains were listed, numbering 150 to 200. Cytomegalovirus status was reportedly diagnosed by the classifier with high specificity and sensitivity. There were some public TCRs occurring in many donors, but most TCR sequences were rare.

Turning to this clone: Its antigen is not identified.

This table comes from immunoSEQ multiplex PCR, and its TCRdb copy is limited to in-frame clones, with some not included. The data show about 120,000 clones, more than 75% seen once. V gene TRBV5-6 combines with J gene TRBJ1-2, with D perhaps matching TRBD1 (6 bases). Sequencing was done on a sample of PBMCs. The clonotype was recovered from a woman aged 30 to 39 in good health and CMV-seronegative. CDR3 sequence reads: CASSLWLDRIRLTSYGYTF. The CDR3 DNA is TGTGCCAGCAGCTTGTGGTTGGACAGAATCCGTTTGACCTCCTATGGCTACACCTTC.